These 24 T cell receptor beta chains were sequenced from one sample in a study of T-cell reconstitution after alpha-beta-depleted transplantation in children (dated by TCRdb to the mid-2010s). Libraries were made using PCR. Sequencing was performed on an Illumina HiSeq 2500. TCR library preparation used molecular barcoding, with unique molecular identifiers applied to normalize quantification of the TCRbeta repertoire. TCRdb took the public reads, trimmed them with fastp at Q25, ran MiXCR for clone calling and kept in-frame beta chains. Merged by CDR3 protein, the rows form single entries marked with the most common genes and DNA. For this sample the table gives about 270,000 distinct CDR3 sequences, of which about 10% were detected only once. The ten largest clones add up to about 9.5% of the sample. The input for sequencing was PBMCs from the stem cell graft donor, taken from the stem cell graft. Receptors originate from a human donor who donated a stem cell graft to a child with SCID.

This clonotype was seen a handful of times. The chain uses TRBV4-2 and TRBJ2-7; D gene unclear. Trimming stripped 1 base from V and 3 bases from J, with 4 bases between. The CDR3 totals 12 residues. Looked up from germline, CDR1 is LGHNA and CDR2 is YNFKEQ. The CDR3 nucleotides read TGTGCCAGCAGCCAAGTAGTCTACGAGCAGTACTTC. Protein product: CASSQVVYEQYF.

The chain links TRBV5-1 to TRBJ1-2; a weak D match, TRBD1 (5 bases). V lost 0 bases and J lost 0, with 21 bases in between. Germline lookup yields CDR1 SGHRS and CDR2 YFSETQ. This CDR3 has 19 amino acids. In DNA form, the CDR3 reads TGCGCCAGCAGCTTGGCTCCGCGGACATCCGCTATTTCTAACTATGGCTACACCTTC. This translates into CASSLAPRTSAISNYGYTF. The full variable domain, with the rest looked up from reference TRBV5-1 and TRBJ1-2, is KAGVTQTPRYLIKTRGQQVTLSCSPISGHRSVSWYQQTPGQGLQFLFEYFSETQRNKGNFPGRFSGRQFSNSRSEMNVSTLELGDSALYLCASSLAPRTSAISNYGYTFGSGTRLTVV.

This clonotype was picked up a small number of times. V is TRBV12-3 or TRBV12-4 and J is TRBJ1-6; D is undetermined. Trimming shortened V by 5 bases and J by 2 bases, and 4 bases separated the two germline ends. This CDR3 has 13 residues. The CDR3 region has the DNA TGTGCCAGCAGTACGGCCTATAATTCACCCCTCCACTTT. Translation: CASSTAYNSPLHF.

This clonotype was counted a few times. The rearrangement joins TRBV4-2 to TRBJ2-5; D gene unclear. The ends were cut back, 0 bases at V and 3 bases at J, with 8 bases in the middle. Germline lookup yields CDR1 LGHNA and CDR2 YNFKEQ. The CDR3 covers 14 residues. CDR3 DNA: TGTGCCAGCAGCCAAGAACGGACGGAAGAGACCCAGTACTTC. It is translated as CASSQERTEETQYF.

The CDR3 sequence is CASNLVAEAFF. The DNA of the CDR3 is TGTGCCAGCAATCTTGTCGCTGAAGCTTTCTTT. The genes are TRBV28 and TRBJ1-1; D not certain. Trimming took 7 bases from V and 6 from J, leaving 9 bases between them. The V gene's germline CDR1 is MDHEN and CDR2 SYDVKM. The CDR3 covers 11 residues.

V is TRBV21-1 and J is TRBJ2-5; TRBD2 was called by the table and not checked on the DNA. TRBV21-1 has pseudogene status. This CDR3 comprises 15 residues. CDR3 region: CASTVAGVLAETQYF. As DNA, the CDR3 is TGTGCCAGCACCGTAGCGGGGGTCTTGGCGGAGACCCAGTACTTC.

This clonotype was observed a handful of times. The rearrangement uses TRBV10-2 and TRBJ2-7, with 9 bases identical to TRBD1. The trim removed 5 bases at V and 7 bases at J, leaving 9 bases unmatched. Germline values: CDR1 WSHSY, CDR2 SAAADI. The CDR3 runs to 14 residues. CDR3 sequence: CASSPTTGQGEQYF. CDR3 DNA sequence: TGCGCCAGCAGTCCCACCACAGGACAGGGGGAGCAGTACTTC.

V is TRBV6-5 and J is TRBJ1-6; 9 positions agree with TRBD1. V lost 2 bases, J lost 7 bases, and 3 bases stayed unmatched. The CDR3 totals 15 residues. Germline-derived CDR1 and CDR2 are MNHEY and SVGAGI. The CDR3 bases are TGTGCCAGCAGTTACGGAGGGACAGGGAATTCACCCCTCCACTTT. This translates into CASSYGGTGNSPLHF.

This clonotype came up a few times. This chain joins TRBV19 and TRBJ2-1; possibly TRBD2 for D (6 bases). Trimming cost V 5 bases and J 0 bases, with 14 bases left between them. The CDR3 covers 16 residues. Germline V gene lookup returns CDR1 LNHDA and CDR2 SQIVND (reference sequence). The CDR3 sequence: CASSLGGVLSYNEQFF. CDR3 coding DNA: TGTGCCAGTAGTTTGGGCGGGGTCCTCTCCTACAATGAGCAGTTCTTC.

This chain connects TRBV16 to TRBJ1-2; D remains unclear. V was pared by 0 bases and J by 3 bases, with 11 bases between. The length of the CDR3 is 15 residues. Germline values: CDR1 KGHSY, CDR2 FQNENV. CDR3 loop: CASSQSNLGHYGYTF. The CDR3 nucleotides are TGTGCCAGCAGCCAATCCAACCTAGGGCACTATGGCTACACCTTC.

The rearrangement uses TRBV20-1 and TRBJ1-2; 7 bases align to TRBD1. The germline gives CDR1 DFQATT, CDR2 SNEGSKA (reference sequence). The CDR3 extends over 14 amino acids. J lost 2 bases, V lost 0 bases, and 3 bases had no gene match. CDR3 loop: CSAREAGQNYGYTF. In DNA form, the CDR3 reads TGCAGTGCTAGAGAAGCGGGACAGAACTATGGCTACACCTTC.

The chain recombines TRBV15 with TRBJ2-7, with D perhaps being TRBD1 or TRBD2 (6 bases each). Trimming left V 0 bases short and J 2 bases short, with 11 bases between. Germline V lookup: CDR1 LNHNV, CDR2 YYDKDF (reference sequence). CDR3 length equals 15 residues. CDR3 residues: CATSREGGKTYEQYF. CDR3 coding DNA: TGTGCCACCAGCAGAGAAGGGGGGAAAACCTACGAGCAGTACTTC.

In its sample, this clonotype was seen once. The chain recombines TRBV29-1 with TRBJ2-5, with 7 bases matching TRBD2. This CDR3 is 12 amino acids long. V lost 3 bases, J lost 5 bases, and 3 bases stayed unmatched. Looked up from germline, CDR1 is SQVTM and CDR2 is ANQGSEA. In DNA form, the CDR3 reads TGCAGCGTTGAGAGGGGAGGGGAGACCCAGTACTTC. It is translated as CSVERGGETQYF.

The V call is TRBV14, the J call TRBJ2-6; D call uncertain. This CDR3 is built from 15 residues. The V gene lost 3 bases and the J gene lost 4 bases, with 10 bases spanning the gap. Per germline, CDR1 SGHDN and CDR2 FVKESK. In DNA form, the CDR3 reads TGTGCCAGCAGCCACCCGGCCACCGGGGCCAACGTCCTGACTTTC. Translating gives CASSHPATGANVLTF. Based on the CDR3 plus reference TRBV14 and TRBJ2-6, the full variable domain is EAGVTQFPSHSVIEKGQTVTLRCDPISGHDNLYWYRRVMGKEIKFLLHFVKESKQDESGMPNNRFLAERTGGTYSTLKVQPAELEDSGVYFCASSHPATGANVLTFGAGSRLTVL.

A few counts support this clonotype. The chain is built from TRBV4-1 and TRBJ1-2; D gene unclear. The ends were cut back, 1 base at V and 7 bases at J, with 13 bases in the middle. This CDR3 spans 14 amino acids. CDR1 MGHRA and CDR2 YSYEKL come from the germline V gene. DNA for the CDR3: TGCGCCAGCAGCCAAGGACTTGGAGCTGCTGGCTACACCTTC. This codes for CASSQGLGAAGYTF.

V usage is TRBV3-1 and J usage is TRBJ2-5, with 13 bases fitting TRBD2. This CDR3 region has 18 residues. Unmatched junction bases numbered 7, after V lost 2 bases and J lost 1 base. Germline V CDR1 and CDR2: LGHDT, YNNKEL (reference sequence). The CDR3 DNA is TGTGCCAGCAGCCAACGACTAGCGGGGGGACCACTCCAAGAGACCCAGTACTTC. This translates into CASSQRLAGGPLQETQYF.

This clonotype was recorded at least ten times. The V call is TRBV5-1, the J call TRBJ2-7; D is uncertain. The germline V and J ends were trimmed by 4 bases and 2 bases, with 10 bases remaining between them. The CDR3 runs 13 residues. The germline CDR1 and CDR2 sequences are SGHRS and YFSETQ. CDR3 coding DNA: TGCGCCAGCAGCCAACAGCCCACCTACGAGCAGTACTTC. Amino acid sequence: CASSQQPTYEQYF. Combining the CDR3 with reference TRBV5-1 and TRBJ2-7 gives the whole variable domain KAGVTQTPRYLIKTRGQQVTLSCSPISGHRSVSWYQQTPGQGLQFLFEYFSETQRNKGNFPGRFSGRQFSNSRSEMNVSTLELGDSALYLCASSQQPTYEQYFGPGTRLTVT.

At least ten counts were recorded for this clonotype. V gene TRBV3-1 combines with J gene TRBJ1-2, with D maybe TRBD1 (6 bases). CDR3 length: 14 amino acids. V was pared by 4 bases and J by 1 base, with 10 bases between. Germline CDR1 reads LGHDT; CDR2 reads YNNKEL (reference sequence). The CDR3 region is CASSLGQLNYGYTF. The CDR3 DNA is TGTGCCAGCAGCCTCGGACAGCTTAACTATGGCTACACCTTC.

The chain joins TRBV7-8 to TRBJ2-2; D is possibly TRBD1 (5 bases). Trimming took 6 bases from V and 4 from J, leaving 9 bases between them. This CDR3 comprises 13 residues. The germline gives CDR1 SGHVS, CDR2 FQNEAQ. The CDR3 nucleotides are TGTGCCAGCAGACAAACAGGCACCGGGGAGCTGTTTTTT. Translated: CASRQTGTGELFF. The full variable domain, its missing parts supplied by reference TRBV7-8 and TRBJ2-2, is GAGVSQSPRYKVAKRGQDVALRCDPISGHVSLFWYQQALGQGPEFLTYFQNEAQLDKSGLPSDRFFAERPEGSVSTLKIQRTQQEDSAVYLCASRQTGTGELFFGEGSRLTVL.

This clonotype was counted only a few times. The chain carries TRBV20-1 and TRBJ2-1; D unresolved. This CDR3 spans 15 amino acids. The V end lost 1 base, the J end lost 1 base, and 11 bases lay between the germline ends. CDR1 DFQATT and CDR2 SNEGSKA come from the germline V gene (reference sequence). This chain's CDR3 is CSARGWGDSYNEQFF. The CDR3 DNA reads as TGCAGTGCTAGAGGGTGGGGTGATTCCTACAATGAGCAGTTCTTC.

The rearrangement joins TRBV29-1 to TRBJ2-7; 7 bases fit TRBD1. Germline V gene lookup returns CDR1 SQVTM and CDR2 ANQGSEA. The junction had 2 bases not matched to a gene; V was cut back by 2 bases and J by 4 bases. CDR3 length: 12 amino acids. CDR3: CSVETGAYEQYF. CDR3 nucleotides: TGCAGCGTTGAAACAGGGGCGTACGAGCAGTACTTC.

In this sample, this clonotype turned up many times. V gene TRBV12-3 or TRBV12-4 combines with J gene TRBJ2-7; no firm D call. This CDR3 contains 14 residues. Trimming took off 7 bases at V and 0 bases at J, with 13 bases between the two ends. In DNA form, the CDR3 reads TGTGCCAGCACCCATTGGACCTCCTCCTACGAGCAGTACTTC. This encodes CASTHWTSSYEQYF.

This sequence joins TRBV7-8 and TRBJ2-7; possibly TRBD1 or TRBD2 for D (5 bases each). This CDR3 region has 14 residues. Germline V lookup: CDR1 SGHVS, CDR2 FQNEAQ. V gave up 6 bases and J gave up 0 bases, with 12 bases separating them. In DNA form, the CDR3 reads TGTGCCAGCAGACTAGAGGGGAGCTCCTACGAGCAGTACTTC. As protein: CASRLEGSSYEQYF.

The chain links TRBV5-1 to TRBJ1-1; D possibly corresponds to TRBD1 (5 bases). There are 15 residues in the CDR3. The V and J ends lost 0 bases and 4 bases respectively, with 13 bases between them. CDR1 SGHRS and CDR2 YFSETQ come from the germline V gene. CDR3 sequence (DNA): TGCGCCAGCAGCTTGGGTCCGGGGGATTTCACTGAAGCTTTCTTT. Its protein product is CASSLGPGDFTEAFF.